The present T cell receptor (beta chain) was sequenced within a study of control samples from healthy donors and cancer patients. Trimming removed 4 bases at V and 4 bases at J, with 21 bases between. This CDR3 has 17 residues. Germline V gives CDR1 SGHDT, CDR2 YYEEEE. The assay was immunoSEQ multiplex PCR, and TCRdb's table has in-frame clones only and misses some. The sample holds about 100,000 clones, around nine tenths seen once. This chain connects TRBV5-6 to TRBJ1-5; D is perhaps TRBD1 (6 bases). The TCR sequence derives from a man aged 25 to 40 in good health. The material sequenced was blood. CDR3: CASSANTGTQTNQPQHF. The CDR3 bases are TGTGCCAGCAGCGCCAATACCGGGACACAAACTAATCAGCCCCAGCATTTT.